This T cell receptor beta chain was recovered during a study of cytomegalovirus exposure and HLA in healthy donors. Findings and limits, study-wide: TCR beta chain V- and J-gene trimming was linked, in a later analysis, to a missense variant in DCLRE1C. The later analysis indicated that the majority of CMV-associated TCR beta chains appeared HLA-restricted. Later examination showed HLA-associated TCR beta chains had greater clonal expansion than equally common others.

The PCR contained 60 Vbeta and 13 Jbeta primers. The table came from immunoSEQ multiplex PCR; TCRdb's copy has only in-frame clones and leaves some out. The table lists around 120,000 clones, roughly four fifths of them singletons. As for the donors, each was a healthy bone marrow donor. Trimming removed 7 bases from V and 7 bases from J; junction bases left unmatched: 14. The CDR3 loop spans 16 amino acids. CDR1 is MNHEY, CDR2 SMNVEV, per germline (reference sequence). Turning to this clone: As yet, its antigen is unknown.

The sample was PBMCs. This clonotype was sampled from a woman in her 30s in good health and CMV-seropositive. V and J are TRBV27 and TRBJ2-1; 9 bases are shared with TRBD2. The CDR3 sequence: CASNVTRGGLCNEQFF. The DNA for the CDR3 is TGTGCCAGCAATGTAACGCGGGGGGGCCTATGTAATGAGCAGTTCTTC.